The sequence of this T cell receptor (beta chain) was determined in a study of cytomegalovirus exposure and HLA in healthy donors. The PCR made use of 60 Vbeta and 13 Jbeta primers. The repertoire was sequenced with immunoSEQ multiplex PCR; TCRdb's copy has only in-frame clones and lacks some. The table shows around 130,000 clones, with 60% to 85% occurring only once. Trimming took off 6 bases at V and 6 bases at J, with 23 bases between the two ends. This CDR3 contains 16 residues. Germline V gene lookup returns CDR1 MNHNY and CDR2 SVGAGI (reference sequence). Sequenced: PBMCs. The rearrangement joins TRBV6-6 to TRBJ1-1; D might be TRBD1 (6 bases). The receptor comes from a human donor in good health. DNA of the CDR3: TGTGCCAGCAGATACCGGGACACGGAAGAGTTCTCTGAAGCTTTCTTT. This gives the protein CASRYRDTEEFSEAFF.